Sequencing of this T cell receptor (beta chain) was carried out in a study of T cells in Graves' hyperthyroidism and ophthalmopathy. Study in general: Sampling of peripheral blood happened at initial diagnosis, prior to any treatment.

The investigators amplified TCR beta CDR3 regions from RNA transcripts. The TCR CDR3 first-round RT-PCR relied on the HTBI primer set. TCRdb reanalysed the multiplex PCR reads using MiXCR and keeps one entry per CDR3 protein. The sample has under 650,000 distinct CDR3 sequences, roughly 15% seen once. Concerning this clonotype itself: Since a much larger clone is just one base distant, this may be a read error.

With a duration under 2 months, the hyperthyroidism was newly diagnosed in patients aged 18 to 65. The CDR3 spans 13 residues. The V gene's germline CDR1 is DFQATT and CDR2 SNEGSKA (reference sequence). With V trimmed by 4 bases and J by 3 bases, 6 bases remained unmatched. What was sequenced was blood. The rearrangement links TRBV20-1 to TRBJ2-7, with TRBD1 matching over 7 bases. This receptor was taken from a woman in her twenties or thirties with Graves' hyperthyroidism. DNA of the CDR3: TGCAGTGCTACCAACAGGGGCAGCTACGAGCAGTACTTC. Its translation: CSATNRGSYEQYF.